Listed below are T cell receptor beta chains from one sample, sequenced in a study of shared clonotypes between healthy human individuals. Only in-frame clones appear in the TCRdb table, and some are missing; sequencing was by immunoSEQ multiplex PCR. The sample contains around 1.1 million clones, about 80% of which appear only once. Sequencing was done on a sample of memory CD4+ T cells from PBMCs. Receptors originate from a man aged 18 to 30 in good health. Some clones in this sample may be carry-over from other donors' samples. Each CDR3 is given with its conserved first and last residue. The D gene is left open where the match is weak. Where a row states a size, it is once, few, many or the class of an expanded clone; other rows omit it.

d_call | j_call | clone_size | v_call | cdr3_nt | cdr3_aa
- | TRBJ1-5 | - | TRBV9 | TGTGCCAGCAGCCCGGGACACCGGAGCAATCAGCCCCAGCATTTT | CASSPGHRSNQPQHF
- | TRBJ1-1 | - | TRBV7-2 | TGTGCCAGCAGCACCCGGGACATTTTTGAAGCTTTCTTT | CASSTRDIFEAFF
- | TRBJ1-5 | - | TRBV10-3 | TGTGCCATCAGTGGTAGGGGGGGCAACGAGCAGCCCCAGCATTTT | CAISGRGGNEQPQHF
TRBD1 | TRBJ1-6 | - | TRBV6-6 | TGTGCCAGCAGTAGTGGACAGGGTAATTCACCCCTCCACTTT | CASSSGQGNSPLHF
- | TRBJ2-3 | - | TRBV4-2 | TGTGCCAGCAGGCTACTTGGCACAGATACGCAGTATTTT | CASRLLGTDTQYF
- | TRBJ2-1 | - | TRBV11-2 | TGTGCCAGCAGTCCGGGGGCCAATGAGCAGTTCTTC | CASSPGANEQFF
- | TRBJ2-1 | - | TRBV6-5 | TGTGCCAGCAGTTACGGGGCGAGCTCCTACAATGAGCAGTTCTTC | CASSYGASSYNEQFF
- | TRBJ1-3 | - | TRBV28 | TGTGCCAGCAGTTTATTCGGAGGGGCTGGAAACACCATATATTTT | CASSLFGGAGNTIYF
- | TRBJ1-5 | - | TRBV15 | TGTGCCACCAGCAGGGGCGTAATCAATCAGCCCCAGCATTTT | CATSRGVINQPQHF
TRBD1 | TRBJ1-1 | - | TRBV7-9 | TGTGCCAGCAGCACCGACAGGGGCGCAGCTTTCTTT | CASSTDRGAAFF
- | TRBJ2-7 | once | TRBV19 | TGTGCCAGTAGTATAACCCTGCAGCCTTTCTACGAGCAGTACTTC | CASSITLQPFYEQYF
TRBD1 | TRBJ1-4 | few | TRBV19 | TGTGCCAGTAGTATAGAGGACAGGTGGAATGAAAAACTGTTTTTT | CASSIEDRWNEKLFF
- | TRBJ1-2 | - | TRBV11-2 | TGTGCCAGCAGCTTAGCTGGTGGCTACACCTTC | CASSLAGGYTF
- | TRBJ2-6 | - | TRBV30 | TGTGCCTGGAGTGTACGGGGGGCCAACGTCCTGACTTTC | CAWSVRGANVLTF
- | TRBJ1-5 | few | TRBV7-2 | TGTGCCAGCAGCCCCCCGGGTAGCAATCAGCCCCAGCATTTT | CASSPPGSNQPQHF
- | TRBJ1-2 | few | TRBV28 | TGTGCCAGCCGGCGTGGCGCTCGCGGCTACACCTTC | CASRRGARGYTF
- | TRBJ2-7 | - | TRBV6-6 | TGTGCCAGCAGTTACTTCCCCCGGGGCGCGCGGGGCGAGCAGTACTTC | CASSYFPRGARGEQYF
- | TRBJ1-1 | - | TRBV7-2 | TGTGCCAGCAGCTTAGGATTGGTGAACACTGAAGCTTTCTTT | CASSLGLVNTEAFF
- | TRBJ2-5 | - | TRBV4-1 | TGCGCCAGCAGCCAAGTCCGCTCTCGGGACTCTCAACAAGAGACCCAGTACTTC | CASSQVRSRDSQQETQYF
TRBD1 | TRBJ1-2 | - | TRBV7-2 | TGTGCCAGCAGCTCCCGACAGGGTGGAGGCTACACCTTC | CASSSRQGGGYTF
- | TRBJ1-2 | - | TRBV28 | TGTGCCAGCAGTGCGGACATCTATGGCTACACCTTC | CASSADIYGYTF
TRBD1 | TRBJ1-1 | many | TRBV7-3 | TGTGCCAGCAGCGTCCACAGGGGTTCCCCAGCTTTCTTT | CASSVHRGSPAFF
- | TRBJ2-7 | - | TRBV30 | TGTGCCTGGAGGGCGGGCAGGGTTCGGGCTCAGTACTTC | CAWRAGRVRAQYF
- | TRBJ2-7 | - | TRBV4-3 | TGCGCCAGCAGCCAAGAAACAGGGGAGGGGCAGTACTTC | CASSQETGEGQYF
- | TRBJ2-7 | once | TRBV21-1 | TGTGCCAGCAGCAAAGGGGACAGAGGGAACGAGCAGTACTTC | CASSKGDRGNEQYF
TRBD1 | TRBJ2-3 | - | TRBV28 | TGTGCCAGCAGTTCCCAGGGACAGGGAGGTGATACGCAGTATTTT | CASSSQGQGGDTQYF
- | TRBJ1-5 | few | TRBV7-9 | TGTGCCAGCAGCTTAGCGGGGCATCAGCCCCAGCATTTT | CASSLAGHQPQHF
- | TRBJ2-3 | - | TRBV10-3 | TGTGCCATCAACACTGGGAACACAGATACGCAGTATTTT | CAINTGNTDTQYF
TRBD1 | TRBJ2-7 | - | TRBV15 | TGTGCCACCAGCAACTTAAGACAGGGTGACTACGAGCAGTACTTC | CATSNLRQGDYEQYF
- | TRBJ2-3 | - | TRBV7-2 | TGTGCCAGCAGCTTAGCGTACCAGCCCTTCACAGATACGCAGTATTTT | CASSLAYQPFTDTQYF
- | TRBJ2-1 | - | TRBV7-2 | TGTGCCAGCAGCTCCCTCAGGAGTACCTACAATGAGCAGTTCTTC | CASSSLRSTYNEQFF
- | TRBJ2-5 | - | TRBV5-8 | TGTGCCAGCACCCCGGCAGCAGGGAGAGAGACCCAGTACTTC | CASTPAAGRETQYF
- | TRBJ2-7 | few | TRBV7-3 | TGTGCCAGCAGCTTAGCCCCTGATGTGGGGGAGCAGTACTTC | CASSLAPDVGEQYF
- | TRBJ2-3 | - | TRBV13 | TGTGCCAGCAGCCCCCGTCCGCGGCTAAACACAGATACGCAGTATTTT | CASSPRPRLNTDTQYF
- | TRBJ1-4 | few | TRBV5-1 | TGCGCCAGTACAGGTGTGGGGGGAGATGAAAAACTGTTTTTT | CASTGVGGDEKLFF
TRBD2 | TRBJ2-1 | - | TRBV7-2 | TGTGCCAGCAGCCCCGGGACTAGCGGGTACAATGAGCAGTTCTTC | CASSPGTSGYNEQFF
TRBD1 | TRBJ1-1 | - | TRBV6-6 | TGTGCCAGCAGTTCCCGTGGGACAGGGAACACTGAAGCTTTCTTT | CASSSRGTGNTEAFF
- | TRBJ2-3 | - | TRBV28 | TGTGCCAGCAGTCAAGGAGGTGCAGATACGCAGTATTTT | CASSQGGADTQYF
TRBD1 | TRBJ1-2 | - | TRBV4-3 | TGCGCCAGCAGCCAAGTCCCGGGACAGAACTATGGCTACACCTTC | CASSQVPGQNYGYTF
- | TRBJ1-3 | - | TRBV5-4 | TGTGCCAGCAGCTTTGACGGAAACACCATATATTTT | CASSFDGNTIYF
TRBD1 | TRBJ1-1 | - | TRBV6-1 | TGTGCCATCCGAACCGACAGGGGGCCGGACACTGAAGCTTTCTTT | CAIRTDRGPDTEAFF
- | TRBJ1-5 | - | TRBV28 | TGTGCCAGCAGTTTACGTACAGGGTATCAGCCCCAGCATTTT | CASSLRTGYQPQHF
TRBD2 | TRBJ2-3 | - | TRBV5-4 | TGTGCCAGCAGCTTGCGGCGGGAGGGCCCAGATACGCAGTATTTT | CASSLRREGPDTQYF
TRBD1 | TRBJ2-7 | - | TRBV30 | TGTGCCTGGAGTGAAGACAGGGGCCCCTACGAGCAGTACTTC | CAWSEDRGPYEQYF
- | TRBJ2-5 | - | TRBV5-4 | TGTGCCAGCAGCTTGGCCGGAACACACCAAGAGACCCAGTACTTC | CASSLAGTHQETQYF
- | TRBJ1-5 | - | TRBV28 | TGTGCCAGTTTTGGGCCAGGGTTTTTTCAGCCCCAGCATTTT | CASFGPGFFQPQHF
TRBD1 | TRBJ1-1 | few | TRBV4-1 | TGCGCCAGCAGCCAAGCCACTCGGGACAGCATGAACACTGAAGCTTTCTTT | CASSQATRDSMNTEAFF
TRBD1 | TRBJ1-1 | - | TRBV10-3 | TGTGCCATCAGTGACTCCGGACAGGGTAGGACTGAAGCTTTCTTT | CAISDSGQGRTEAFF
- | TRBJ2-1 | - | TRBV4-1 | TGCGCCAGCAGCCAAGAACAAAGCTCCTACAATGAGCAGTTCTTC | CASSQEQSSYNEQFF
TRBD1 | TRBJ2-7 | - | TRBV5-8 | TGTGCCAGCAGCTTGGCTGGGACAGGAGATTACGAGCAGTACTTC | CASSLAGTGDYEQYF
TRBD2 | TRBJ2-1 | - | TRBV4-3 | TGCGCCAGCAGCCGGACCACCGGGACTAGCGGATACAATGAGCAGTTCTTC | CASSRTTGTSGYNEQFF
- | TRBJ2-5 | - | TRBV7-2 | TGTGCCAGCAGCGACGGGACCCTGGGTGGAGAGACCCAGTACTTC | CASSDGTLGGETQYF
TRBD2 | TRBJ2-3 | - | TRBV28 | TGTGCCAGCAGCAGACTAGCGGGAGCCCCAGATACGCAGTATTTT | CASSRLAGAPDTQYF
- | TRBJ1-4 | - | TRBV28 | TGTGCCAGCAGTTCCGGACAAGAGAGGGAAAAACTGTTTTTT | CASSSGQEREKLFF
TRBD2 | TRBJ2-1 | - | TRBV18 | TGTGCCAGCTCACTAACTAGCGGGTCCTACAATGAGCAGTTCTTC | CASSLTSGSYNEQFF
- | TRBJ2-3 | - | TRBV25-1 | TGTGCCAGCAGTGCGGGAGTTTTAACAGATACGCAGTATTTT | CASSAGVLTDTQYF